Each of the 2 T cell receptor beta chains below was sequenced from the same sample in a study of blood T cell repertoires in COVID-19. Generated by immunoSEQ multiplex PCR, the TCRdb table keeps only in-frame clones and is missing some. The profile covers about 320,000 clones, with about nine tenths appearing a single time and 8% to 13% taken by the ten largest. Sequencing input: PBMCs or T cells enriched from blood (not recorded which). These receptors were obtained from a young woman who had recovered from COVID-19.

This clone has more than one count but fewer than ten. The rearrangement uses TRBV24-1 and TRBJ1-1; D is ambiguous. V was trimmed by 1 base and J by 2 bases, leaving 10 bases between them. The CDR3 has 15 amino acids. Germline V gene sequence: CDR1 KGHDR, CDR2 SFDVKD. CDR3 sequence reads: CATSDFGTVNTEAFF. The CDR3 nucleotides are TGTGCCACCAGTGATTTCGGAACAGTTAACACTGAAGCTTTCTTT.

This chain links TRBV14 with TRBJ2-2; the D gene is possibly TRBD2 (6 bases). Germline lookup yields CDR1 SGHDN and CDR2 FVKESK. The CDR3 is 13 residues long. V gave up 6 bases and J gave up 7 bases, with 12 bases separating them. CDR3 sequence (DNA): TGTGCCAGCAGTCGTGCGGGGCACGGGGAGCTGTTTTTT. Encoded protein: CASSRAGHGELFF.